The 25 T cell receptor beta chains given below trace back to one sample, sequenced in a study of cytomegalovirus exposure and HLA in healthy donors. The primer mix had 60 Vbeta and 13 Jbeta primers. Assay: immunoSEQ multiplex PCR; the TCRdb copy retains only in-frame clones and omits some. This sample contains approximately 92,000 clones. Input material: PBMCs. These receptors all stem from a woman between 25 and 40 years old in good health and CMV-seronegative.

This sequence joins TRBV11-2 and TRBJ2-7; D perhaps matches TRBD2 (6 bases). This CDR3 has 15 amino acids. The germline CDR1 and CDR2 sequences are SGHAT and FQNNGV. The ends were cut back, 4 bases at V and 1 base at J, with 14 bases in the middle. The CDR3 nucleotides read TGTGCCAGCAGCTCCGCCAGGAGGGATTCCTACGAGCAGTACTTC. It is translated as CASSSARRDSYEQYF.

Worth noting for this clone: The junction shows a germline mismatch at one end, possibly a read error. This sample includes further DNA sequences coding for the same CDR3. The chain joins TRBV19 to TRBJ2-2, with TRBD1 matching 9 bases. Per germline, CDR1 LNHDA and CDR2 SQIVND (reference sequence). The CDR3 contains 14 residues. The CDR3 DNA sequence: TGTGCCGGCCGGGACAGGGTTAACACCGGGGAGCTGTTCTTT. It yields the protein CAGRDRVNTGELFF.

The chain joins TRBV5-1 to TRBJ2-7; maybe TRBD1 (6 bases). The ends were cut back, 2 bases at V and 2 bases at J, with 14 bases in the middle. The CDR3 sequence is 15 residues long. Germline V lookup: CDR1 SGHRS, CDR2 YFSETQ. The CDR3 loop is CASSFQGMGTYEQYF. In DNA, the CDR3 is TGCGCCAGCAGCTTTCAGGGGATGGGAACCTACGAGCAGTACTTC.

About this clone: This sample includes further DNA sequences coding for the same CDR3. The gene calls are TRBV6-5 and TRBJ1-1; 7 bases are shared with TRBD1. The CDR3 is 13 residues long. In germline, CDR1 is MNHEY, CDR2 SVGAGI. V lost 3 bases to trimming and J lost 5 bases; unmatched junction nucleotides: 3. DNA for the CDR3: TGTGCCAGCAGTTATTCAGGGGGAACTGAAGCTTTCTTT. The encoded protein is CASSYSGGTEAFF.

The chain couples TRBV10-2 to TRBJ2-3, with 11 bases fitting TRBD2. The V segment lost 6 bases and the J segment 2 bases; nucleotides outside the gene matches: 7. Germline V gene lookup returns CDR1 WSHSY and CDR2 SAAADI. The CDR3 length is 16 residues. DNA for the CDR3: TGCGCCAGCAGGGCTGGGACTAGCGGACCCACAGATACGCAGTATTTT. Translation: CASRAGTSGPTDTQYF.

The rearrangement uses TRBV6-4 and TRBJ2-1; 10 bases fit TRBD2. Germline values: CDR1 MRHNA, CDR2 SNTAGT. Losses at the gene ends were 0 bases for V and 6 bases for J; bases not matched to a gene: 5. CDR3 length: 16 amino acids. The CDR3 coding sequence is TGTGCCAGCAGTGACTCAACTAGCGGGACTTCCAATGAGCAGTTCTTC. Its protein product is CASSDSTSGTSNEQFF.

The chain carries TRBV19 and TRBJ1-1; D is perhaps TRBD1 (5 bases). Germline V gene data show CDR1 as LNHDA and CDR2 as SQIVND (reference sequence). There are 12 residues in the CDR3. With 6 bases removed from V and 5 bases from J, the gap between germline ends came to 10 bases. In DNA, the CDR3 is TGTGCCAGTAGGGGGCAGAATACTGAAGCTTTCTTT. Protein: CASRGQNTEAFF.

The CDR3 reads CASTDSADTQYF. Written as DNA, the CDR3 is TGTGCCAGCACCGACAGTGCCGATACGCAGTATTTT. The genes are TRBV5-4 and TRBJ2-3; D possibly corresponds to TRBD1 (5 bases). Germline V gene data show CDR1 as SGHNT and CDR2 as YYREEE (reference sequence). The CDR3 is 12 residues long. Deletions cut 6 bases from V and 6 bases from J, with 11 bases between. Full variable domain (outside the CDR3, taken from reference TRBV5-4 and TRBJ2-3): ETGVTQSPTHLIKTRGQQVTLRCSSQSGHNTVSWYQQALGQGPQFIFQYYREEENGRGNFPPRFSGLQFPNYSSELNVNALELDDSALYLCASTDSADTQYFGPGTRLTVL.

This chain links TRBV7-3 with TRBJ2-3, with TRBD2 matching 9 bases. V trimming: 5 bases; J trimming: 4 bases; junction bases outside the gene matches: 7. Germline V gene data show CDR1 as SGHTA and CDR2 as FQGTGA. This CDR3 comprises 15 residues. This chain's CDR3 is CASSLSGGTSDTQYF. In DNA form, the CDR3 reads TGTGCCAGCAGCCTGAGCGGGGGGACCTCAGATACGCAGTATTTT.

V usage is TRBV5-1 and J usage is TRBJ2-2; 12 bases are shared with TRBD1. V lost 2 bases, J lost 6 bases, and 5 bases stayed unmatched. CDR1 SGHRS and CDR2 YFSETQ come from the germline V gene. The CDR3 loop spans 16 amino acids. Here the CDR3 DNA reads TGCGCCAGCAGCTTAGGGACAGGGGGCGCCTCCGGGGAGCTGTTTTTT. Amino acid sequence: CASSLGTGGASGELFF.

CDR3 sequence reads: CASSALAGVAYEQYF. CDR3 coding DNA: TGTGCCAGCAGTGCCCTAGCGGGAGTCGCCTACGAGCAGTACTTC. The chain couples TRBV6-1 to TRBJ2-7; 10 bases match TRBD2. Germline assignment: CDR1 MNHNS and CDR2 SASEGT. The CDR3 runs to 15 residues. V was pared by 4 bases and J by 2 bases, with 5 bases of the junction left unmatched.

The genes are TRBV25-1 and TRBJ2-7; 7 positions agree with TRBD1. The J segment lost 4 bases and the V segment lost 5 bases, leaving 11 bases of the junction unmatched. CDR3 size: 15 residues. The germline V gene encodes CDR1 MGHDK and CDR2 SYGVNS. CDR3 in amino acids: CASSSPGRGLYEQYF. The CDR3 bases are TGTGCCAGCAGTTCCCCTGGTAGGGGGCTGTACGAGCAGTACTTC.

V is TRBV10-3 and J is TRBJ1-2; D unclear. V was cut by 3 bases and J by 5 bases, with 13 bases left in between. The germline V gene has CDR1 ENHRY and CDR2 SYGVKD. The CDR3 sequence is 14 residues long. The CDR3: CAISDSTGRYGYTF. CDR3 nucleotides: TGTGCCATCAGTGACTCCACGGGGAGGTATGGCTACACCTTC.

The V and J genes are TRBV15 and TRBJ2-7, with D possibly being TRBD1 (6 bases). The V gene lost 0 bases and the J gene lost 1 base, with 13 bases spanning the gap. CDR1 is LNHNV and CDR2 is YYDKDF in the germline V gene (reference sequence). CDR3 length equals 16 residues. Written as DNA, the CDR3 is TGTGCCACCAGCAGAGATCTTGGACAGTTATCCTACGAGCAGTACTTC. Its protein product is CATSRDLGQLSYEQYF.

The rearrangement uses TRBV27 and TRBJ2-5, with unresolved D. TRBJ2-7 explains the end of the DNA better; the J call may be wrong. CDR1 and CDR2 (germline): MNHEY, SMNVEV (reference sequence). CDR3 length: 13 residues. The CDR3 nucleotides are TGTGCCAGCAGTTCCCTCCCAATCTACGAGCAGTACTTC. It encodes CASSSLPIYEQYF.

The DNA for the CDR3 is TGTGCCAGCAATTCGGGACTAGAAGTCAATGAGCAGTTCTTC. It specifies CASNSGLEVNEQFF. This chain links TRBV6-5 with TRBJ2-1, with TRBD2 identical over 8 bases. The germline CDR1 and CDR2 sequences are MNHEY and SVGAGI. The CDR3 loop spans 14 amino acids. V gave up 7 bases and J gave up 6 bases; unmatched junction bases: 8.

The V gene is TRBV2, the J gene TRBJ2-7; D is unclear. Looked up from germline, CDR1 is SNHLY and CDR2 is FYNNEI. V lost 10 bases, J lost 0 bases, and 10 bases lay in between. The CDR3 runs to 12 residues. The CDR3 reads CATNSGSYEQYF. The DNA for the CDR3 is TGTGCCACCAACTCAGGCTCCTACGAGCAGTACTTC.

The J gene is TRBJ2-2, the V gene TRBV7-2; tentatively, D is TRBD2 (6 bases). The germline V and J ends were trimmed by 5 bases and 7 bases, with 14 bases remaining between them. Germline assignment: CDR1 SGHTA and CDR2 FQGNSA. The CDR3 consists of 14 residues. CDR3 DNA: TGTGCCAGCAGCCCCGGGAGAAGAGGCGGGGAGCTGTTTTTT. Translated: CASSPGRRGGELFF.

The J gene is TRBJ2-7, the V gene TRBV6-5, with TRBD2 identical over 7 bases. Germline loops: CDR1 MNHEY, CDR2 SVGAGI. This CDR3 has 16 amino acids. Unmatched junction bases numbered 6, after V lost 0 bases and J lost 1 base. The CDR3 spells CASSYSSLADSYEQYF. CDR3 in DNA: TGTGCCAGCAGTTACTCGAGCCTAGCGGATTCCTACGAGCAGTACTTC.

V is TRBV29-1 and J is TRBJ2-7; possibly TRBD1 for D (6 bases). CDR1 SQVTM and CDR2 ANQGSEA come from the germline V gene. Trimming pared 2 bases from V and 7 bases from J, leaving 9 bases between. CDR3 length: 11 residues. The CDR3 DNA sequence: TGCAGCGTTGAATGGGGGCGTGAGCAGTACTTC. Its protein is CSVEWGREQYF.

V usage is TRBV28 and J usage is TRBJ1-1, with D maybe TRBD1 (5 bases). V dropped 3 bases and J dropped 3 bases, with 20 bases sitting between them. Germline CDR1 reads MDHEN; CDR2 reads SYDVKM. This CDR3 region has 17 residues. For the CDR3, the DNA is TGTGCCAGCAGTTTCCCAGGGTCGCGGATAGGGTACACTGAAGCTTTCTTT. Translated, it gives CASSFPGSRIGYTEAFF.

V is TRBV27 and J is TRBJ1-1; 9 nucleotides match TRBD1. Germline CDR1 is MNHEY and CDR2 is SMNVEV (reference sequence). This CDR3 has 16 amino acids. V shed 7 bases and J 6 bases; nucleotides not matched to a gene: 15. In DNA, the CDR3 is TGTGCCAGCACCCGCTTACCGGGACAGGGTGTCCCTGAAGCTTTCTTT. It is translated as CASTRLPGQGVPEAFF.

The V call is TRBV29-1, the J call TRBJ2-2; 9 nucleotides line up with TRBD1. The CDR3 totals 13 residues. Germline CDR1 reads SQVTM; CDR2 reads ANQGSEA. The V and J ends lost 7 bases and 8 bases, in that order; junction bases with no gene match: 8. The CDR3 DNA sequence: TGCAGCGGACACAGGGGGCTAGGAGGGGAGCTGTTTTTT. Protein sequence: CSGHRGLGGELFF.

The chain links TRBV10-2 to TRBJ1-1, with unresolved D. Germline loops: CDR1 WSHSY, CDR2 SAAADI. The CDR3 length is 11 residues. Trimming removed 10 bases from V and 2 bases from J, with 8 bases in between. The CDR3 sequence: CATQFNTEAFF. CDR3 coding DNA: TGCGCCACCCAATTTAACACTGAAGCTTTCTTT.

The chain uses TRBV7-8 and TRBJ1-2; 7 bases are shared with TRBD1. Germline V gene data show CDR1 as SGHVS and CDR2 as FQNEAQ. Germline trimming cut 2 bases from V and 4 bases from J; bases unmatched to any gene: 4. This CDR3 is 14 amino acids long. CDR3: CASSLYSGGYGYTF. Here the CDR3 DNA reads TGTGCCAGCAGCTTATACTCAGGGGGCTATGGCTACACCTTC.